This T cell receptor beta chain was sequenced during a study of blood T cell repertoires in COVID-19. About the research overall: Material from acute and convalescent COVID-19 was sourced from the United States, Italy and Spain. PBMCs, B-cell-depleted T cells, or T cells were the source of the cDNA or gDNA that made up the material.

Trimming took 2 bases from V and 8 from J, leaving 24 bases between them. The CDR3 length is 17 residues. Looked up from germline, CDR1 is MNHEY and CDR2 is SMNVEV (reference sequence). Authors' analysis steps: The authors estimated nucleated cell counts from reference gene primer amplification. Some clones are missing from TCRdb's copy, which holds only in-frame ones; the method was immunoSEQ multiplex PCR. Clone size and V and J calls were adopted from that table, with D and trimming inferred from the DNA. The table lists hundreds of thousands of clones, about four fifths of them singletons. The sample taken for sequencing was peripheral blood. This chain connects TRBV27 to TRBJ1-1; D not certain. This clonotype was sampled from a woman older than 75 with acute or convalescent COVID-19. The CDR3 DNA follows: TGTGCCAGCAGTTTAAAAGGAGGCAGATTATCAGAAAGAGAAGCTTTCTTT. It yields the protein CASSLKGGRLSEREAFF.